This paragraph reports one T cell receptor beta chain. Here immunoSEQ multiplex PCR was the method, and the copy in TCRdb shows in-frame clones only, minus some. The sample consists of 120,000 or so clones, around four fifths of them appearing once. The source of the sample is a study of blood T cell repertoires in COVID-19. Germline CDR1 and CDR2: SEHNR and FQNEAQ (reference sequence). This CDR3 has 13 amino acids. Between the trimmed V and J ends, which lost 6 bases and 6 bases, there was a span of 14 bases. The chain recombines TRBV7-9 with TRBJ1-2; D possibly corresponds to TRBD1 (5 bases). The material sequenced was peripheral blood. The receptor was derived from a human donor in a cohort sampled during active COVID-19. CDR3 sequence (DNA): TGTGCCAGCAGTCGGGGGGAGTGGGATGGCTACACCTTC. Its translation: CASSRGEWDGYTF.